This T cell receptor beta chain was sequenced in a study of blood T cells in healthy people across ages. Overall study findings and caveats: Unsorted PBMC input precluded a conclusive naive versus antigen-experienced comparison. Per-million-T-cell TCR beta diversity fell roughly linearly with age.

PCR was performed a second time for about 7 to 12 cycles using a sample-barcoded 5' primer and a J-beta primer mix. Sequencing recovered at least 2.5 million CDR3-containing paired-end reads from each sample. TCRdb analysed the 5' RACE reads with MiXCR anew, one entry per CDR3 protein. The sample consists of around 500,000 distinct CDR3 sequences, roughly a quarter of them appearing once. Comment on this clonotype: Antigen unknown.

J was trimmed by 3 bases and V by 3 bases; bases with no gene match: 8. The length of the CDR3 is 17 residues. The sample was also linked to a second study, of T cells of mothers and their children.

This clonotype was obtained from a boy between 2 and 10 years old in good health. The chain couples TRBV12-3 or TRBV12-4 to TRBJ1-4; 9 positions match TRBD1. The specimen was blood. CDR3 residues: CASSFGDRATANEKLFF. CDR3 nucleotide sequence: TGTGCCAGCAGTTTTGGGGACAGGGCAACAGCTAATGAAAAACTGTTTTTT.